These T cell receptor beta chains were read from a single sample in a study of CD8+ T cells in alopecia areata. Method: immunoSEQ multiplex PCR; TCRdb's copy keeps in-frame clones and lacks some. The sample yields a few hundred thousand clones, 30% to 40% seen once. The material sequenced was CD4+ T cells sorted from blood, taken at roughly week 30, from a patient treated with tofacitinib. These receptors were collected from a human donor with alopecia areata. The CDR3 runs from the conserved cysteine through the conserved F or W.

TRBJ2-7 TRBV5-4 CASTLMSEQYF
TRBJ2-3 TRBV5-1 CASSRTSGLSTDTQYF
TRBJ1-5 TRBV7-8 CASSLGGGQPQHF
TRBJ2-7 TRBV11-2 CASSNRQAYEQYF
TRBJ1-5 TRBV4-3 CASSQVIQGASNQPQHF
TRBJ2-1 TRBV2 CASSGISGGDNNEQFF
TRBJ1-1 TRBV18 CASSPQGAGTEAFF
TRBJ2-2 TRBV9 CASSLPTGELFF
TRBJ2-4 TRBV30 CAWSPTVLAYIQYF
TRBJ1-6 TRBV18 CASSPSLGDSPLHF
TRBJ2-1 TRBV9 CASSARGGTSGYNEQFF
TRBJ1-1 TRBV2 CASSLQTNTEAFF
TRBJ2-3 TRBV29-1 CSHRVGSTDTQYF
TRBJ2-3 TRBV6-5 CASGPDGDTQYF
TRBJ2-1 TRBV7-3 CASSLTAASGQFF
TRBJ1-5 TRBV19 CASIDRARNQPQHF
TRBJ2-6 TRBV9 CASSGRSGANVLTF
TRBJ1-1 TRBV30 CAWNLGTVNTEAFF
TRBJ2-7 TRBV14 CASSQDLLSHEQYF
TRBJ1-1 TRBV6-1 CASSHLRSEAFF
TRBJ1-5 TRBV7-2 CASSLAGGGARQPQHF
TRBJ2-3 TRBV7-9 CASRGAGAADTQYF
TRBJ1-5 TRBV19 CASSLGSEQPQHF
TRBJ1-5 TRBV30 CAWTRQGGNQPQHF
TRBJ2-7 TRBV5-1 CASSSDRQIYEQYF
TRBJ1-1 TRBV13 CASSPRGVNTEAFF
TRBJ2-1 TRBV5-4 CASAYDQNEQFF
TRBJ2-3 TRBV14 CASSPGQSRRAQYF
TRBJ2-3 TRBV19 CASSNEGSGTDTQYF
TRBJ2-7 TRBV27 CASSFRKTYEQYF
TRBJ2-7 TRBV7-9 CASSTKSTGSYEQYF
TRBJ1-5 TRBV2 CASSERGLEPQHF
TRBJ1-1 TRBV2 CASSGFRGTEAFF
TRBJ1-2 TRBV29-1 CSARQGLYYGYTF
TRBJ1-5 TRBV5-6 CASSDRLVGPQHF
TRBJ2-5 TRBV11-2 CASSPRQRETQYF
TRBJ1-4 TRBV7-9 CASSPVPAEKLFF
TRBJ2-1 TRBV23-1 CASSHPSGISNEQFF
TRBJ1-2 TRBV11-2 CASSLVGARNYGYTF
TRBJ2-5 TRBV5-1 CASSLTGRREETQYF
TRBJ1-1 TRBV7-9 CASSLNQGNTEAFF
TRBJ1-2 TRBV30 CAWEDRGYGYTF
TRBJ2-1 TRBV7-3 CASSLTGGRASYNEQFF
TRBJ2-7 TRBV25-1 CASSEHNPPYEQYF
TRBJ2-7 TRBV11-2 CASSQAGYSSYEQYF
TRBJ2-7 TRBV27 CASSLGGQGIYEQYF
TRBJ2-5 TRBV28 CASRGLSQETQYF
TRBJ1-1 TRBV9 CASSPRTAGMNTEAFF
TRBJ2-7 TRBV30 CAWSVSAGGFVTYEQYF
TRBJ2-1 TRBV5-1 CASSLSGNPYNEQFF
TRBJ2-2 TRBV9 CASSPQGASGIWELFF
TRBJ1-1 TRBV23-1 CASSQSRFTEAFF
TRBJ2-1 TRBV29-1 CSVDATGVAGGSYNEQFF
TRBJ1-2 TRBV4-1 CATQGMNYGYTF
TRBJ2-3 TRBV30 CACSLAGGFTDTQYF